This passage covers 27 T cell receptor beta chains from one sample sequenced in a study of lymphopenia after photon versus proton radiotherapy. Sequencing was performed with immunoSEQ multiplex PCR; in TCRdb, only in-frame clones are kept and a portion is missing. The table lists 75,000 to 90,000 clones, 65% to 85% of them singletons. The sample was peripheral blood, taken from a patient treated with proton-based radiotherapy. The receptors originated from a man aged 60-69 years with pancreatic cancer.

The J gene is TRBJ2-7, the V gene TRBV2; unclear D gene. The V and J ends lost 3 bases and 6 bases respectively, with 12 bases between them. The CDR3 is made up of 13 amino acids. Germline lookup yields CDR1 SNHLY and CDR2 FYNNEI. Written as DNA, the CDR3 is TGTGCCAGCAGTGAGAGTGGGATCGGCGAGCAGTACTTC. Protein: CASSESGIGEQYF.

This clone showed up just a few times. In DNA, the CDR3 is TGTGCCAGCAGCGTAGATCTAAATTCCTACGAGCAGTACTTC. It yields the protein CASSVDLNSYEQYF. The chain couples TRBV9 to TRBJ2-7; D not certain. Trimming pared 0 bases from V and 1 base from J, leaving 8 bases between. Per the germline V gene, CDR1 is SGDLS and CDR2 is YYNGEE. The CDR3 totals 14 residues.

V usage is TRBV4-1 and J usage is TRBJ2-7; D possibly corresponds to TRBD1 (6 bases). Germline V gene sequence: CDR1 MGHRA, CDR2 YSYEKL. The ends were cut back, 0 bases at V and 2 bases at J, with 14 bases in the middle. CDR3 size: 16 residues. CDR3 sequence (DNA): TGCGCCAGCAGCCAAGATCCGGACAGCTCGGCCTACGAGCAGTACTTC. This encodes CASSQDPDSSAYEQYF.

The V gene is TRBV2, the J gene TRBJ2-7, with TRBD2 identical over 11 bases. The germline CDR1 and CDR2 sequences are SNHLY and FYNNEI. J lost 1 base, V lost 5 bases, and 4 bases had no gene match. The CDR3 totals 15 residues. This CDR3 is CASSKVAGGSYEQYF. The CDR3 region has the DNA TGTGCCAGCAGTAAAGTAGCGGGAGGGTCCTACGAGCAGTACTTC.

This clone has just a few counts. The chain carries TRBV11-2 and TRBJ2-7; perhaps TRBD2 as D (6 bases). Per the germline V gene, CDR1 is SGHAT and CDR2 is FQNNGV. The ends were cut back, 2 bases at V and 6 bases at J, with 20 bases in the middle. The CDR3 loop spans 16 amino acids. The CDR3 here is CASSLSLGGFGGEQYF. The CDR3 nucleotides read TGTGCCAGCAGCTTAAGTCTGGGGGGATTCGGGGGCGAGCAGTACTTC.

The rearrangement joins TRBV9 to TRBJ2-2; no clear D gene. The CDR3 length is 13 residues. Germline V gives CDR1 SGDLS, CDR2 YYNGEE. Between the trimmed V and J ends, which lost 2 bases and 7 bases, there was a span of 9 bases. The CDR3 reads CASSVVYYGELFF. CDR3 sequence (DNA): TGTGCCAGCAGCGTTGTCTACTACGGGGAGCTGTTTTTT. The variable domain in full, with the rest retrieved from reference TRBV9 and TRBJ2-2, is DSGVTQTPKHLITATGQRVTLRCSPRSGDLSVYWYQQSLDQGLQFLIQYYNGEERAKGNILERFSAQQFPDLHSELNLSSLELGDSALYFCASSVVYYGELFFGEGSRLTVL.

Only one count was recorded for this clone. The chain has TRBV7-9 and TRBJ2-1; 9 bases are a match to TRBD1. V was clipped by 8 bases and J by 5 bases; unmatched bases: 4. Germline V gene data show CDR1 as SEHNR and CDR2 as FQNEAQ (reference sequence). The CDR3 covers 13 residues. DNA of the CDR3: TGTGCCAGCGGAGGACAGGGGAACAATGAGCAGTTCTTC. It specifies CASGGQGNNEQFF.

The chain joins TRBV5-1 to TRBJ1-1, with unresolved D. The V gene's germline CDR1 is SGHRS and CDR2 YFSETQ. The V end lost 3 bases, the J end lost 1 base, and 7 bases lay between the germline ends. The CDR3 runs to 13 residues. The CDR3 here is CASSSQANTEAFF. In DNA, the CDR3 is TGCGCCAGCAGCTCCCAGGCGAACACTGAAGCTTTCTTT.

The chain links TRBV7-9 to TRBJ2-7; D gene ambiguous. The CDR3 has 16 residues. Germline V gene data show CDR1 as SEHNR and CDR2 as FQNEAQ (reference sequence). Trimming cost V 4 bases and J 3 bases, with 19 bases left between them. The CDR3 DNA reads TGTGCCAGCAGCTCGTCTTGGGCCCTAACTTTCTACGAGCAGTACTTC. Encoded protein: CASSSSWALTFYEQYF.

The CDR3 spells CASSLASMGTEAFF. CDR3 bases: TGCGCCAGCAGCTTGGCCTCGATGGGGACTGAAGCTTTCTTT. The chain joins TRBV5-1 to TRBJ1-1; D call uncertain. Trimming removed 0 bases from V and 5 bases from J, with 11 bases in between. Germline CDR1 is SGHRS and CDR2 is YFSETQ. CDR3 length equals 14 residues. Combining the CDR3 with reference TRBV5-1 and TRBJ1-1 gives the whole variable domain KAGVTQTPRYLIKTRGQQVTLSCSPISGHRSVSWYQQTPGQGLQFLFEYFSETQRNKGNFPGRFSGRQFSNSRSEMNVSTLELGDSALYLCASSLASMGTEAFFGQGTRLTVV.

The chain has TRBV5-8 and TRBJ2-3, with a possible D match to TRBD2 (6 bases). Germline V gene data show CDR1 as SGHTS and CDR2 as YDEGEE. This CDR3 contains 14 residues. Trimming took 4 bases from V and 6 from J, leaving 15 bases between them. The CDR3 DNA reads as TGTGCCAGCAGCGGGGACTCTCGTAGGGATACGCAGTATTTT. Amino acids: CASSGDSRRDTQYF.

In DNA, the CDR3 is TGTGCCAGCGGCCCATTAGATACGCAGTATTTT. Protein product: CASGPLDTQYF. The chain employs TRBV28 and TRBJ2-3; D is uncertain. The germline V gene encodes CDR1 MDHEN and CDR2 SYDVKM. This CDR3 has 11 amino acids. Trimming took off 8 bases at V and 5 bases at J, with 8 bases between the two ends.

The rearrangement links TRBV7-9 to TRBJ2-1; tentatively, D is TRBD2 (6 bases). Germline V gene lookup returns CDR1 SEHNR and CDR2 FQNEAQ (reference sequence). Trimming pared 8 bases from V and 8 bases from J, leaving 22 bases between. The CDR3 covers 15 residues. The CDR3 DNA reads TGTGCCAGCGAAACCACCGCGGGATCAGTTTATGAGCAGTTCTTC. Protein product: CASETTAGSVYEQFF.

The chain couples TRBV21-1 to TRBJ2-7; no DNA check was done on the table's D call, TRBD2. TRBV21-1 is designated a pseudogene. The CDR3 loop spans 15 amino acids. The CDR3 sequence: CASSKGLAGGGEQYF. CDR3 DNA: TGTGCCAGCAGCAAAGGCCTAGCGGGAGGGGGGGAGCAGTACTTC.

This chain joins TRBV28 and TRBJ1-6, with TRBD1 identical over 10 bases. V trimming: 3 bases; J trimming: 9 bases; junction bases outside the gene matches: 11. The CDR3 is 17 residues long. CDR1 MDHEN and CDR2 SYDVKM come from the germline V gene. The CDR3 nucleotides are TGTGCCAGCAGTTTTGGGGGACAGGGGCCCTCAGGTTCACCCCTCCACTTT. Protein sequence: CASSFGGQGPSGSPLHF.

The gene calls are TRBV6-5 and TRBJ1-3; D not certain. There are 15 residues in the CDR3. Per the germline V gene, CDR1 is MNHEY and CDR2 is SVGAGI. Trimming removed 6 bases from V and 2 bases from J, with 14 bases in between. The CDR3 reads CASSPTGKTGNTIYF. The CDR3 region has the DNA TGTGCCAGCAGCCCGACCGGGAAAACTGGAAACACCATATATTTT.

The rearrangement links TRBV6-1 to TRBJ2-2; 7 nucleotides line up with TRBD1. Germline lookup yields CDR1 MNHNS and CDR2 SASEGT. V dropped 8 bases and J dropped 4; count of bases not matched to a gene: 10. There are 15 residues in the CDR3. The CDR3 sequence is CASLQGGRSTGELFF. The DNA for the CDR3 is TGTGCCAGCCTCCAAGGGGGCCGGAGCACCGGGGAGCTGTTTTTT.

This chain links TRBV29-1 with TRBJ1-1; D remains unclear. The length of the CDR3 is 11 residues. Germline V CDR1 and CDR2: SQVTM, ANQGSEA. The V end was cut by 7 bases, the J end by 7 bases, with 13 bases between. The CDR3 spells CSADPIGEAFF. The CDR3 DNA sequence: TGCAGCGCAGACCCCATCGGTGAAGCTTTCTTT.

The CDR3 loop reads CASSEWETSGALGAKNIQYF. The DNA of the CDR3 is TGTGCCAGCAGTGAGTGGGAGACTAGCGGGGCATTGGGGGCCAAAAACATTCAGTACTTC. The chain has TRBV2 and TRBJ2-4; 11 bases fit TRBD2. Germline V CDR1 and CDR2: SNHLY, FYNNEI. The junction had 14 bases not matched to a gene; V was cut back by 3 bases and J by 1 base. This CDR3 is 20 amino acids long.

V is TRBV7-8 and J is TRBJ1-1; D ambiguous. Germline lookup yields CDR1 SGHVS and CDR2 FQNEAQ. This CDR3 comprises 14 residues. The V and J ends lost 2 bases and 11 bases respectively, with 18 bases between them. The chain's CDR3 is CASSLREGGHWAFF. The CDR3 region has the DNA TGTGCCAGCAGCTTACGAGAAGGCGGTCATTGGGCTTTCTTT.

The chain uses TRBV6-1 and TRBJ1-4; TRBD1 aligns across 7 bases. This CDR3 has 16 residues. Germline V gene lookup returns CDR1 MNHNS and CDR2 SASEGT. The J segment lost 3 bases and the V segment lost 4 bases, leaving 8 bases of the junction unmatched. The CDR3 loop reads CASSVGTGAANEKLFF. In DNA form, the CDR3 reads TGTGCCAGCAGTGTAGGCACAGGGGCTGCTAATGAAAAACTGTTTTTT.

V and J are TRBV5-6 and TRBJ2-5; possible D gene TRBD1, 5 bases. The CDR3 extends over 12 amino acids. Germline V lookup: CDR1 SGHDT, CDR2 YYEEEE. Trimming pared 4 bases from V and 3 bases from J, leaving 7 bases between. CDR3 nucleotide sequence: TGTGCCAGCAGCGGGGCCGAAGAGACCCAGTACTTC. Protein product: CASSGAEETQYF. Filled out from reference TRBV5-6 and TRBJ2-5, the complete variable domain reads DAGVTQSPTHLIKTRGQQVTLRCSPKSGHDTVSWYQQALGQGPQFIFQYYEEEERQRGNFPDRFSGHQFPNYSSELNVNALLLGDSALYLCASSGAEETQYFGPGTRLLVL.

In this sample, this clone turned up once. The chain is built from TRBV6-6 and TRBJ2-3, with no clear D. Trimming took 6 bases from V and 3 from J, leaving 7 bases between them. This CDR3 comprises 12 residues. CDR1 is MNHNY and CDR2 is SVGAGI in the germline V gene (reference sequence). CDR3 coding DNA: TGTGCCAGCAGCCCAACTACAGATACGCAGTATTTT. This encodes CASSPTTDTQYF.

This clone was seen just once. V and J are TRBV5-4 and TRBJ1-2; D is undetermined. From germline, CDR1 is SGHNT and CDR2 YYREEE (reference sequence). This CDR3 is built from 12 residues. Trimming removed 7 bases at V and 8 bases at J, with 15 bases between. The DNA for the CDR3 is TGTGCCAGCTCGAGGGCCGCCGGGGGCTACACCTTC. Protein: CASSRAAGGYTF.

The V gene is TRBV5-6, the J gene TRBJ1-4, with 8 bases identical to TRBD1. Germline CDR1 reads SGHDT; CDR2 reads YYEEEE. There are 14 residues in the CDR3. V lost 4 bases to trimming and J lost 8 bases; unmatched junction nucleotides: 7. The CDR3 DNA follows: TGTGCCAGCAGCAGGACAGGGAATGGGGAAAAACTGTTTTTT. Encoded protein: CASSRTGNGEKLFF.

CDR3 sequence reads: CASSVEGSLHSGNTIYF. Written as DNA, the CDR3 is TGTGCCAGCAGCGTGGAAGGCAGCTTGCACTCTGGAAACACCATATATTTT. The rearrangement links TRBV9 to TRBJ1-3; D uncertain. The CDR3 consists of 17 residues. Germline CDR1 SGDLS, CDR2 YYNGEE. Trimming pared 2 bases from V and 0 bases from J, leaving 15 bases between.

The rearrangement links TRBV19 to TRBJ2-7; weak D call: TRBD2 (6 bases). CDR1 and CDR2 (germline): LNHDA, SQIVND (reference sequence). The V and J ends lost 4 bases and 0 bases respectively, with 10 bases between them. The CDR3 consists of 14 residues. DNA of the CDR3: TGTGCCAGTAGTAAGGTAGCGGACTCCTACGAGCAGTACTTC. Amino acids: CASSKVADSYEQYF.